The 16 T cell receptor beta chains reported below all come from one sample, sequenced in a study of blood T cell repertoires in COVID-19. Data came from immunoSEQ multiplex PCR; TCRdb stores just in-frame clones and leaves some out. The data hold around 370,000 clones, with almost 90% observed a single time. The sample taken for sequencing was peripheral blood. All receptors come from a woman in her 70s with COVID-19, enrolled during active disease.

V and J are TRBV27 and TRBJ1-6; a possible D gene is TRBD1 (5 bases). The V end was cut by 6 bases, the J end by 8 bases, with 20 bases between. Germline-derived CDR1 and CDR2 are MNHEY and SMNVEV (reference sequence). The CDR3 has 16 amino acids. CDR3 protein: CASSPILIGDYSPLHF. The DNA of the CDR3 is TGTGCCAGCAGCCCGATACTTATTGGGGACTATTCACCCCTCCACTTT.

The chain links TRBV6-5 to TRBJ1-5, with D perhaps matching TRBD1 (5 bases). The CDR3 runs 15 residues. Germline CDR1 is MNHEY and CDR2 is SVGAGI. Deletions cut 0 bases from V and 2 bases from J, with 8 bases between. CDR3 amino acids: CASSYSSRGNQPQHF. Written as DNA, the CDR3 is TGTGCCAGCAGTTACTCGAGCAGGGGCAATCAGCCCCAGCATTTT.

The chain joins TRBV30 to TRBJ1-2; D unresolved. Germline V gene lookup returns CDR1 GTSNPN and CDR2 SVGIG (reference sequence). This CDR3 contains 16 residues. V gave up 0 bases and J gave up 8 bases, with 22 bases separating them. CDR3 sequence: CAWSVGGGTPSTGYTF. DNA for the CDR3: TGTGCCTGGAGTGTTGGTGGCGGAACTCCCTCGACGGGCTACACCTTC.

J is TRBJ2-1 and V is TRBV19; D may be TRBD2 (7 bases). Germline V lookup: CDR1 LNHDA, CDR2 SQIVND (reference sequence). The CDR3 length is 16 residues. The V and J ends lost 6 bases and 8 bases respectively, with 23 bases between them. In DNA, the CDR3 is TGTGCCAGTAGCCGAAAGGGGGGGCGCCTAGTGGATGAGCAGTTCTTC. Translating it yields CASSRKGGRLVDEQFF.

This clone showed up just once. CDR3 nucleotides: TGTGCCAGCAGCTTAGAGAGACAGGGGGTTAACAATGAGCAGTTCTTC. This translates into CASSLERQGVNNEQFF. The rearrangement joins TRBV11-1 to TRBJ2-1; 9 nucleotides agree with TRBD1. CDR3 length equals 16 residues. J lost 5 bases, V lost 1 base, and 6 bases had no gene match. Germline-derived CDR1 and CDR2 are SGHAT and FQDESV (reference sequence).

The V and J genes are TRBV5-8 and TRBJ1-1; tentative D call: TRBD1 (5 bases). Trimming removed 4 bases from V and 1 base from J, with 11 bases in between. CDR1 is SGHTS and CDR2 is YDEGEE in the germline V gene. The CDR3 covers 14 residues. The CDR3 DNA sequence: TGTGCCAGCAGCCATCGCAGGGAGAACACTGAAGCTTTCTTT. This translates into CASSHRRENTEAFF.

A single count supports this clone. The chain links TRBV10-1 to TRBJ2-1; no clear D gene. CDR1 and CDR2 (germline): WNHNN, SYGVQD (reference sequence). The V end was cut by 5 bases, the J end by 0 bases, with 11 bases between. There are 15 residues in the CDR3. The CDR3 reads CASSTRRSSYNEQFF. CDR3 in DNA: TGCGCCAGCAGTACAAGGAGAAGCTCCTACAATGAGCAGTTCTTC.

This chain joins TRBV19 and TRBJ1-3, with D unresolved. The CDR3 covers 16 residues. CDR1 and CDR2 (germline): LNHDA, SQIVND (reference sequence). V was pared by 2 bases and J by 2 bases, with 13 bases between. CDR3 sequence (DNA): TGTGCCAGTAGTATATTAGCGGCAGCTCCTGGAAACACCATATATTTT. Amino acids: CASSILAAAPGNTIYF.

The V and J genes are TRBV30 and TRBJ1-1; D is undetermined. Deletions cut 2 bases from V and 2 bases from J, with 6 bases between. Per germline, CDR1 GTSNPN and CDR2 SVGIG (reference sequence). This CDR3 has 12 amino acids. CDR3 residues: CAWSRHNTEAFF. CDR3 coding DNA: TGTGCCTGGAGTAGACACAACACTGAAGCTTTCTTT.

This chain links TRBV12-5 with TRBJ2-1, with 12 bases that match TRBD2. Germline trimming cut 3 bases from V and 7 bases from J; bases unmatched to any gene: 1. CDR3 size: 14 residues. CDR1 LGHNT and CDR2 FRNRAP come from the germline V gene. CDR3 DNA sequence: TGTGCTAGTGGTTTACTAGCGGGGGGTAATGAGCAGTTCTTC. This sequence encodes CASGLLAGGNEQFF.

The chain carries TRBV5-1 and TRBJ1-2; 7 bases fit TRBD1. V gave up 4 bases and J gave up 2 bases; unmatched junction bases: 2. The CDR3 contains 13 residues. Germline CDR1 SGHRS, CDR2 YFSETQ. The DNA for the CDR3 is TGCGCCAGCAGCGAGGACAGGAACTATGGCTACACCTTC. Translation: CASSEDRNYGYTF.

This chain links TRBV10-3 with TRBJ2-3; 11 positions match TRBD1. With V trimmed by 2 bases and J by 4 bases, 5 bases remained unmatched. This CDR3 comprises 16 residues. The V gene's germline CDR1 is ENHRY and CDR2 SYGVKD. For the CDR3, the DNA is TGTGCCATCAGTGAGGGGGACAGGGGGTTGGCAGATACGCAGTATTTT. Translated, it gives CAISEGDRGLADTQYF.

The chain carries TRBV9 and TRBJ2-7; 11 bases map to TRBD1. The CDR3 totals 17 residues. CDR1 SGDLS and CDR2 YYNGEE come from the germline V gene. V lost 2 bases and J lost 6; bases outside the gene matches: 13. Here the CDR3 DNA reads TGTGCCAGCAGCGTGGGGAACGATGGGACAGGGGGTCGCGAGCAGTACTTC. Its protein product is CASSVGNDGTGGREQYF.

CDR3 bases: TGTGCCACCAGTGATTTAGACAGGGAAGGCGCAGATACGCAGTATTTT. Protein: CATSDLDREGADTQYF. The chain links TRBV24-1 to TRBJ2-3, with 7 positions matching TRBD1. This CDR3 is 16 amino acids long. Germline V gene sequence: CDR1 KGHDR, CDR2 SFDVKD. V shed 1 base, J shed 4 bases, and the junction held 7 bases outside the gene matches.

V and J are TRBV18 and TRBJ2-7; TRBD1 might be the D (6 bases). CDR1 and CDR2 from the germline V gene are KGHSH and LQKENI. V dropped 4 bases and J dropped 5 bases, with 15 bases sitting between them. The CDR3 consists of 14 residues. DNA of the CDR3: TGTGCCAGCTCACGGACACAGGGAGTAAACGAGCAGTACTTC. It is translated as CASSRTQGVNEQYF.

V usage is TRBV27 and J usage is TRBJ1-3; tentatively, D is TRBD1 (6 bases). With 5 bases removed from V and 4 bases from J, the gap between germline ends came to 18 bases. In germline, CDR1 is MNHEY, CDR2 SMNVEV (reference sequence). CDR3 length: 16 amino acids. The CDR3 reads CASSPRTELIGNTIYF. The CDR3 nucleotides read TGTGCCAGCAGTCCCCGGACAGAACTAATAGGAAACACCATATATTTT.